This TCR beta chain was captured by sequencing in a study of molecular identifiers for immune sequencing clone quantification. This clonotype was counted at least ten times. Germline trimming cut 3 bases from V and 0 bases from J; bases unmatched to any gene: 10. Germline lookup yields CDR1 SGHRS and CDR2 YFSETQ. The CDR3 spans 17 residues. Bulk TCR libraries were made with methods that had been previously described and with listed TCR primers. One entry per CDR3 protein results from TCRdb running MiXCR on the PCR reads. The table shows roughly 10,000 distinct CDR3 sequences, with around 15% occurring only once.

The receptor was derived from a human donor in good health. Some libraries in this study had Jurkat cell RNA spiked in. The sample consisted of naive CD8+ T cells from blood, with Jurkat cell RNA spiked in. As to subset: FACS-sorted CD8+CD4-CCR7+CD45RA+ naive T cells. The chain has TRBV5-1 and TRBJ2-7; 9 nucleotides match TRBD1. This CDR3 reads CASSWTSGQGYSYEQYF. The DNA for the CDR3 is TGCGCCAGCAGCTGGACCTCCGGACAGGGGTACTCCTACGAGCAGTACTTC. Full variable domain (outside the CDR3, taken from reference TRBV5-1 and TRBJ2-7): KAGVTQTPRYLIKTRGQQVTLSCSPISGHRSVSWYQQTPGQGLQFLFEYFSETQRNKGNFPGRFSGRQFSNSRSEMNVSTLELGDSALYLCASSWTSGQGYSYEQYFGPGTRLTVT.